Given below is one T cell receptor beta chain in context. Its antigen is currently unknown. The length of the CDR3 is 14 residues. Germline V lookup: CDR1 MGHDK, CDR2 SYGVNS. V lost 8 bases and J 3 bases, leaving 14 bases between the germline ends. This entry is derived from a study of PD-L1 blockade in urothelial cancer. Study as a whole: Male patients with bladder-origin urothelial cancer numbered about nine tenths of the roughly 29. Typically, measured as a median, blood samples had 130,000 to 150,000 T cells.

Findings and limits, study-wide: Pretreatment blood TCR clonality under the median forecast improved survival.

Each PCR received spiked synthetic TCR analog templates. The data were produced by immunoSEQ multiplex PCR, yet TCRdb's version contains in-frame clones alone and is incomplete. The sample includes roughly 25,000 clones, roughly 80% of them seen just once. The material sequenced was PBMCs, taken around atezolizumab (anti-PD-L1) treatment. The chain joins TRBV25-1 to TRBJ1-5, with D perhaps matching TRBD1 (5 bases). This receptor was obtained from a man between 65 and 85 years old with urothelial cancer. The CDR3 here is CASSTTGSNQPQHF. The CDR3 DNA follows: TGTGCCAGCTCCACTACAGGTTCCAATCAGCCCCAGCATTTT.